The 22 T cell receptor beta chains below were found in one sample sequenced in a study of cytomegalovirus exposure and HLA in healthy donors. The repertoire was sequenced with immunoSEQ multiplex PCR; TCRdb's copy has only in-frame clones and lacks some. Counted here are about 110,000 clones, under 97% occurring once; the ten biggest clones make up roughly 0.66%. Sequenced input: PBMCs. These receptors were obtained from a woman between 18 and 29 years old in good health and CMV-seronegative.

The rearrangement joins TRBV7-9 to TRBJ2-1, with TRBD1 matching 9 bases. V was pared by 0 bases and J by 5 bases, with 14 bases of the junction left unmatched. Germline V CDR1 and CDR2: SEHNR, FQNEAQ (reference sequence). The CDR3 contains 19 residues. CDR3 protein: CASSLASSDPGQGNNEQFF. The CDR3 nucleotides are TGTGCCAGCAGCTTAGCCTCCTCCGATCCGGGACAGGGAAACAATGAGCAGTTCTTC.

This chain joins TRBV19 and TRBJ1-5; 7 bases agree with TRBD1. CDR3 length: 16 residues. Germline V gene lookup returns CDR1 LNHDA and CDR2 SQIVND (reference sequence). V shed 4 bases, J shed 4 bases, and the junction held 10 bases outside the gene matches. CDR3 region: CASSTSQDRENQPQHF. CDR3 bases: TGTGCCAGTAGTACAAGCCAAGACAGGGAAAATCAGCCCCAGCATTTT.

The genes are TRBV11-2 and TRBJ2-3; possibly TRBD2 for D (5 bases). The CDR3 runs 17 residues. The germline V gene encodes CDR1 SGHAT and CDR2 FQNNGV. V lost 3 bases and J 0 bases, leaving 16 bases between the germline ends. DNA of the CDR3: TGTGCCAGCAGCTTTAGCGTCTACACAGCTAGCACAGATACGCAGTATTTT. It yields the protein CASSFSVYTASTDTQYF.

J is TRBJ1-5 and V is TRBV6-6, with D perhaps TRBD1 (5 bases). This CDR3 is 13 amino acids long. Germline assignment: CDR1 MNHNY and CDR2 SVGAGI (reference sequence). V lost 2 bases, J lost 7 bases, and 9 bases lay in between. The CDR3 loop reads CASSYGRGQPQHF. As DNA, the CDR3 is TGTGCCAGCAGTTACGGGCGGGGCCAGCCCCAGCATTTT.

V gene TRBV5-4 combines with J gene TRBJ2-1; D might be TRBD2 (7 bases). The CDR3 covers 16 residues. Germline V gives CDR1 SGHNT, CDR2 YYREEE (reference sequence). Between the trimmed V and J ends, which lost 4 bases and 0 bases, there was a span of 14 bases. The CDR3 spells CASSVSGGSSYNEQFF. CDR3 in DNA: TGTGCCAGCAGCGTCTCGGGGGGCTCCTCCTACAATGAGCAGTTCTTC.

The chain links TRBV19 to TRBJ1-1; D gene uncertain. This CDR3 spans 13 amino acids. CDR1 is LNHDA, CDR2 SQIVND, per germline (reference sequence). The V end was cut by 3 bases, the J end by 1 base, with 6 bases between. The chain's CDR3 is CASSIEQNTEAFF. The CDR3 DNA sequence: TGTGCCAGTAGTATCGAGCAGAACACTGAAGCTTTCTTT.

The V call is TRBV4-2, the J call TRBJ2-2; 7 nucleotides line up with TRBD2. Per the germline V gene, CDR1 is LGHNA and CDR2 is YNFKEQ. The CDR3 consists of 14 residues. The junction had 1 base not matched to a gene; V was cut back by 0 bases and J by 6 bases. The CDR3: CASSQDGLAGELFF. CDR3 bases: TGTGCCAGCAGCCAAGATGGACTAGCCGGGGAGCTGTTTTTT.

CDR3 nucleotide sequence: TGTGCCAGCAGCCCCGGACAGGGGGCCTACTTGAATAAGGAAAAACTGTTTTTT. Its protein is CASSPGQGAYLNKEKLFF. The V and J genes are TRBV7-6 and TRBJ1-4, with TRBD1 matching over 11 bases. The germline gives CDR1 SGHVS, CDR2 FNYEAQ. The CDR3 consists of 18 residues. Germline trimming cut 5 bases from V and 8 bases from J; bases unmatched to any gene: 16. Drawing the rest from reference TRBV7-6 and TRBJ1-4, the complete variable domain is GAGVSQSPRYKVTKRGQDVALRCDPISGHVSLYWYRQALGQGPEFLTYFNYEAQQDKSGLPNDRFSAERPEGSISTLTIQRTEQRDSAMYRCASSPGQGAYLNKEKLFFGSGTQLSVL.

The CDR3 spells CASEGQVNEKLFF. In nucleotides, the CDR3 is TGTGCCAGCGAGGGACAGGTTAATGAAAAACTGTTTTTT. The chain carries TRBV7-9 and TRBJ1-4; 8 bases are a match to TRBD1. Germline-derived CDR1 and CDR2 are SEHNR and FQNEAQ (reference sequence). Losses at the gene ends were 8 bases for V and 4 bases for J; bases not matched to a gene: 3. This CDR3 has 13 residues.

The rearrangement links TRBV5-1 to TRBJ2-7; 10 nucleotides match TRBD1. V trimming: 5 bases; J trimming: 2 bases; junction bases outside the gene matches: 7. From germline, CDR1 is SGHRS and CDR2 YFSETQ. The CDR3 runs to 15 residues. The CDR3 DNA is TGCGCCAGCAGAGGGGGGGGGACAGGGGCCTACGAGCAGTACTTC. Translated, it gives CASRGGGTGAYEQYF.

The chain combines TRBV4-2 with TRBJ2-5, with D maybe TRBD1 (6 bases). The CDR3 has 15 residues. The germline gives CDR1 LGHNA, CDR2 YNFKEQ. Trimming cost V 3 bases and J 5 bases, with 16 bases left between them. This CDR3 is CASSHEGRGSETQYF. The CDR3 DNA reads TGTGCCAGCAGCCACGAGGGCAGGGGATCGGAGACCCAGTACTTC.

V and J are TRBV28 and TRBJ2-1; 8 nucleotides agree with TRBD2. Germline V lookup: CDR1 MDHEN, CDR2 SYDVKM. V gave up 8 bases and J gave up 2 bases; unmatched junction bases: 2. The CDR3 loop spans 13 amino acids. The CDR3 protein is CASGGLAYNEQFF. As DNA, the CDR3 is TGTGCCAGCGGGGGACTAGCCTACAATGAGCAGTTCTTC. Based on the CDR3 plus reference TRBV28 and TRBJ2-1, the full variable domain is DVKVTQSSRYLVKRTGEKVFLECVQDMDHENMFWYRQDPGLGLRLIYFSYDVKMKEKGDIPEGYSVSREKKERFSLILESASTNQTSMYLCASGGLAYNEQFFGPGTRLTVL.

This chain links TRBV28 with TRBJ1-1; D unclear. The V gene lost 2 bases and the J gene lost 5 bases, with 12 bases spanning the gap. The CDR3 covers 14 residues. Germline values: CDR1 MDHEN, CDR2 SYDVKM. The CDR3 loop reads CASSLAGWVTEAFF. The CDR3 region has the DNA TGTGCCAGCAGTTTAGCAGGTTGGGTGACTGAAGCTTTCTTT.

The rearrangement uses TRBV7-9 and TRBJ1-5; D uncertain. The CDR3 loop spans 13 amino acids. Germline assignment: CDR1 SEHNR and CDR2 FQNEAQ (reference sequence). V was pared by 5 bases and J by 5 bases, with 10 bases between. This CDR3 reads CASSPGLDQPQHF. The CDR3 coding sequence is TGTGCCAGCAGCCCAGGATTGGATCAGCCCCAGCATTTT. The entire variable domain, with the rest obtained from reference TRBV7-9 and TRBJ1-5, is as follows: DTGVSQNPRHKITKRGQNVTFRCDPISEHNRLYWYRQTLGQGPEFLTYFQNEAQLEKSRLLSDRFSAERPKGSFSTLEIQRTEQGDSAMYLCASSPGLDQPQHFGDGTRLSIL.

The chain combines TRBV5-4 with TRBJ2-5; 8 bases fit TRBD2. The CDR3 has 13 amino acids. Trimming took 4 bases from V and 5 from J; bases not matched to a gene: 4. Germline values: CDR1 SGHNT, CDR2 YYREEE (reference sequence). The CDR3 nucleotides are TGTGCCAGCAGCCCCCGCGGGGGGGAGACCCAGTACTTC. As protein: CASSPRGGETQYF. Based on the CDR3 plus reference TRBV5-4 and TRBJ2-5, the full variable domain is ETGVTQSPTHLIKTRGQQVTLRCSSQSGHNTVSWYQQALGQGPQFIFQYYREEENGRGNFPPRFSGLQFPNYSSELNVNALELDDSALYLCASSPRGGETQYFGPGTRLLVL.

The chain carries TRBV7-2 and TRBJ1-1; TRBD1 matches at 9 bases. V was clipped by 5 bases and J by 5 bases; unmatched bases: 6. The germline gives CDR1 SGHTA, CDR2 FQGNSA. The CDR3 runs 14 residues. The CDR3 loop is CASSETGGWTEAFF. DNA for the CDR3: TGTGCCAGCAGCGAGACAGGGGGGTGGACTGAAGCTTTCTTT.

The DNA for the CDR3 is TGTGCCAGCAGCTGGGAGAGCTCCTACGAGCAGTACTTC. As protein: CASSWESSYEQYF. This chain links TRBV7-2 with TRBJ2-7; TRBD2 is a possible D gene (5 bases). V was clipped by 4 bases and J by 0 bases, with 7 bases between them. This CDR3 has 13 residues. Germline V gene sequence: CDR1 SGHTA, CDR2 FQGNSA. Full variable domain (outside the CDR3, taken from reference TRBV7-2 and TRBJ2-7): GAGVSQSPSNKVTEKGKDVELRCDPISGHTALYWYRQSLGQGLEFLIYFQGNSAPDKSGLPSDRFSAERTGGSVSTLTIQRTQQEDSAVYLCASSWESSYEQYFGPGTRLTVT.

The V gene is TRBV7-9, the J gene TRBJ2-5, with a possible D match to TRBD2 (5 bases). Germline lookup yields CDR1 SEHNR and CDR2 FQNEAQ (reference sequence). There are 18 residues in the CDR3. Deletions cut 2 bases from V and 5 bases from J, with 24 bases between. The DNA for the CDR3 is TGTGCCAGCAGCTTATTGTCGGGGATTCCGATCCCCTACGAGACCCAGTACTTC. It is translated as CASSLLSGIPIPYETQYF.

V gene TRBV7-9 combines with J gene TRBJ1-5, with D perhaps TRBD1 (6 bases). CDR1 and CDR2 from the germline V gene are SEHNR and FQNEAQ (reference sequence). V shed 1 base and J shed 7 bases, with 17 bases lying between them. The CDR3 covers 16 residues. The CDR3 nucleotides are TGTGCCAGCAGCTTAGTTTGGGCAGGGGTGGAGCAGCCCCAGCATTTT. Translated: CASSLVWAGVEQPQHF. Full variable domain (rest looked up from reference TRBV7-9 and TRBJ1-5): DTGVSQNPRHKITKRGQNVTFRCDPISEHNRLYWYRQTLGQGPEFLTYFQNEAQLEKSRLLSDRFSAERPKGSFSTLEIQRTEQGDSAMYLCASSLVWAGVEQPQHFGDGTRLSIL.

The chain carries TRBV5-5 and TRBJ1-5; D not certain. V was trimmed by 1 base and J by 2 bases, leaving 13 bases between them. This CDR3 region has 16 residues. Per germline, CDR1 SGHKS and CDR2 YYEKEE (reference sequence). CDR3: CASSLRTPSGNQPQHF. In nucleotides, the CDR3 is TGTGCCAGCAGCTTGAGAACCCCGAGTGGCAATCAGCCCCAGCATTTT.

The chain couples TRBV6-1 to TRBJ2-7, with a weak D call TRBD2 (5 bases). Trimming took off 5 bases at V and 4 bases at J, with 9 bases between the two ends. Germline V gives CDR1 MNHNS, CDR2 SASEGT. CDR3 length equals 12 residues. The CDR3 loop is CASSLGEYEQYF. The CDR3, as DNA: TGTGCCAGCAGTCTCGGGGAGTACGAGCAGTACTTC.

The chain joins TRBV5-6 to TRBJ2-7, with 7 bases fitting TRBD2. J gave up 0 bases and V 3 bases, and 9 bases lay outside the gene matches. Germline CDR1 and CDR2: SGHDT and YYEEEE. The CDR3 length is 16 residues. The CDR3 sequence is CASSSWGGSASYEQYF. CDR3 in DNA: TGTGCCAGCAGCTCATGGGGAGGGAGCGCCTCCTACGAGCAGTACTTC.